These 3 T cell receptor beta chains share one sample of origin, sequenced in a study of early T cells in non-severe SARS-CoV-2 infection. One entry per CDR3 protein results from TCRdb running MiXCR on the 5' RACE reads. The table shows tens of thousands of distinct CDR3 sequences, with more than 10% occurring only once. Sequencing used whole blood. The receptors originated from an adult who was a healthcare worker with PCR-confirmed SARS-CoV-2 infection or an uninfected control (not recorded which).

V gene TRBV14 combines with J gene TRBJ2-7, with a possible D match to TRBD2 (5 bases). Trimming took off 3 bases at V and 4 bases at J, with 7 bases between the two ends. The CDR3 covers 12 residues. In germline, CDR1 is SGHDN, CDR2 FVKESK. The CDR3, as DNA: TGTGCCAGCAGCCATCCGGGGTACGAGCAGTACTTC. It encodes CASSHPGYEQYF. The whole variable domain, filled in from reference TRBV14 and TRBJ2-7, reads EAGVTQFPSHSVIEKGQTVTLRCDPISGHDNLYWYRRVMGKEIKFLLHFVKESKQDESGMPNNRFLAERTGGTYSTLKVQPAELEDSGVYFCASSHPGYEQYFGPGTRLTVT.

With respect to this clonotype: The junction does not match germline at one end; this may be a read error. The rearrangement uses TRBV3-1 and TRBJ2-1; tentatively, D is TRBD2 (5 bases). Looked up from germline, CDR1 is LGHDT and CDR2 is YNNKEL (reference sequence). The CDR3 length is 15 residues. The CDR3 region is CTSSQSGSAYNEQFF. Written as DNA, the CDR3 is TGTACCAGCAGCCAATCCGGTAGCGCCTACAATGAGCAGTTCTTC.

In this sample, this clonotype turned up many times. V usage is TRBV29-1 and J usage is TRBJ2-4, with 9 bases aligning to TRBD1. Germline CDR1 SQVTM, CDR2 ANQGSEA. V lost 7 bases and J lost 3; bases outside the gene matches: 10. There are 15 residues in the CDR3. Here the CDR3 reads CSAEDRGRNKNIQYF. The DNA of the CDR3 is TGCAGCGCCGAGGACAGGGGCCGTAACAAAAACATTCAGTACTTC.